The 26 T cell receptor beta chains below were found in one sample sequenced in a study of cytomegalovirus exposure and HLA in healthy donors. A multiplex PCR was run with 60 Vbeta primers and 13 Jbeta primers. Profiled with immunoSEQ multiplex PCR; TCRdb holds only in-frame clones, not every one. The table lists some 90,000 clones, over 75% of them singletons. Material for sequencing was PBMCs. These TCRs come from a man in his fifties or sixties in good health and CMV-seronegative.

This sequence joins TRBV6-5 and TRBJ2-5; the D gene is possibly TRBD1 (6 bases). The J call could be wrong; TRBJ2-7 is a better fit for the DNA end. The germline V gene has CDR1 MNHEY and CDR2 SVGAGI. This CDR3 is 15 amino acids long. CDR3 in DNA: TGTGCCAGCAGTTTGGATGGGCAGGGGCTCTACGAGCAGTACTTC. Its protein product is CASSLDGQGLYEQYF.

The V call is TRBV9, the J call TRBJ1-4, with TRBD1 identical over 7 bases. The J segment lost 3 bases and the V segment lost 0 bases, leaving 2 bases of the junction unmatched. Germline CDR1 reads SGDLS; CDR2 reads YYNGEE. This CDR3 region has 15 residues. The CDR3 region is CASSVAGQPNEKLFF. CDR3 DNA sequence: TGTGCCAGCAGCGTAGCGGGACAGCCTAATGAAAAACTGTTTTTT.

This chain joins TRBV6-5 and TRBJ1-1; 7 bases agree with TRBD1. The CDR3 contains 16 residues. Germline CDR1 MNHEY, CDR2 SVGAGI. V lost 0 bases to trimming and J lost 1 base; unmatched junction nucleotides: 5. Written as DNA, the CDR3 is TGTGCCAGCAGTTACTCGGGCAGGGGGAGGAACACTGAAGCTTTCTTT. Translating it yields CASSYSGRGRNTEAFF.

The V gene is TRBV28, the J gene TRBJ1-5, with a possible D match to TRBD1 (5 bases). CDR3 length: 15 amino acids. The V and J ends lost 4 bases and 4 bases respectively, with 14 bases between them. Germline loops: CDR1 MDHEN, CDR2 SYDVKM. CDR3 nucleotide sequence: TGTGCCAGCAGTTCTCGCGGTCAGGGAAATCAGCCCCAGCATTTT. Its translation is CASSSRGQGNQPQHF.

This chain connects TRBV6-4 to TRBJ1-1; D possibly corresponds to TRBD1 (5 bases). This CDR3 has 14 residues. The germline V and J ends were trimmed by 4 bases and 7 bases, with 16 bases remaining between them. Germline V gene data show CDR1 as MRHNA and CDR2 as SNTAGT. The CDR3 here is CASSALHQGCEAFF. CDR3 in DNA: TGTGCCAGCAGTGCCCTCCACCAGGGTTGTGAAGCTTTCTTT.

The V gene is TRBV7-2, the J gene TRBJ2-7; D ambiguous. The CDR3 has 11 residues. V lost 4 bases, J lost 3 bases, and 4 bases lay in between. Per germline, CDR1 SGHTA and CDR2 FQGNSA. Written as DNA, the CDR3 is TGTGCCAGCAGCTCACACTACGAGCAGTACTTC. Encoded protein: CASSSHYEQYF.

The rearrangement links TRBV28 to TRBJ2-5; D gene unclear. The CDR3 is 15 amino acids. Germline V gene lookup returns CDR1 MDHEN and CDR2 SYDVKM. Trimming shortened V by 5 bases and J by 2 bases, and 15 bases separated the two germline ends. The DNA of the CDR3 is TGTGCCAGCAGTCCCCTCTTAGAATTACAAGAGACCCAGTACTTC. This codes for CASSPLLELQETQYF.

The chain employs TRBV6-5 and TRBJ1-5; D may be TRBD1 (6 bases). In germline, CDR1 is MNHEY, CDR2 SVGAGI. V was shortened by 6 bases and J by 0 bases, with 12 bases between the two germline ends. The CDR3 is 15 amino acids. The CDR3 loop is CASSQTGDSNQPQHF. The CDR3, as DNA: TGTGCCAGCAGCCAGACAGGCGATAGCAATCAGCCCCAGCATTTT.

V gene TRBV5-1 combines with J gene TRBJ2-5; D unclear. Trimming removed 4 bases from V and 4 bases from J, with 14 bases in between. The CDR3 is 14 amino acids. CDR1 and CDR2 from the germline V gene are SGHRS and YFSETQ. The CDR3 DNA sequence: TGCGCCAGCAGCCATATGGAGAAGAGAGAGACCCAGTACTTC. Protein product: CASSHMEKRETQYF.

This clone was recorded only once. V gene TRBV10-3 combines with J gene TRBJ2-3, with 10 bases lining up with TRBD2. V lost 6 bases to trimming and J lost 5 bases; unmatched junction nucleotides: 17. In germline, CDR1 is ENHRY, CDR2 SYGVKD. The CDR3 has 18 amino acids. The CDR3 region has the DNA TGTGCCATCAGCACACCGAGGGGGATACTAGCGGGGTTAGATACGCAGTATTTT. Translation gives CAISTPRGILAGLDTQYF.

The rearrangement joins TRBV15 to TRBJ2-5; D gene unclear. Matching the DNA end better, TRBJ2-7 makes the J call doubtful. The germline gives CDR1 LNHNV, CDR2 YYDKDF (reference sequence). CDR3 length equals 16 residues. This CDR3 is CATSRDRGGGSYEQYF. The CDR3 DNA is TGTGCCACCAGCAGAGATCGCGGTGGCGGATCCTACGAGCAGTACTTC.

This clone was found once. Here the CDR3 DNA reads TGTGCCAGCAGTTACGGAGGGGGGGTCCCCTACGAGCAGTACTTC. Its protein product is CASSYGGGVPYEQYF. The chain has TRBV6-5 and TRBJ2-7; TRBD2 is a possible D gene (7 bases). From germline, CDR1 is MNHEY and CDR2 SVGAGI. The V end was cut by 2 bases, the J end by 2 bases, with 13 bases between. This CDR3 region has 15 residues.

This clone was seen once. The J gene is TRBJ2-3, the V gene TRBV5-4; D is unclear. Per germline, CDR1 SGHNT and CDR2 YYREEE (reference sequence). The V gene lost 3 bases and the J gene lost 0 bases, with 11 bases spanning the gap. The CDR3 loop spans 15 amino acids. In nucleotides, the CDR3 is TGTGCCAGCAGCTCCTCTATATACAGCACAGATACGCAGTATTTT. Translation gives CASSSSIYSTDTQYF.

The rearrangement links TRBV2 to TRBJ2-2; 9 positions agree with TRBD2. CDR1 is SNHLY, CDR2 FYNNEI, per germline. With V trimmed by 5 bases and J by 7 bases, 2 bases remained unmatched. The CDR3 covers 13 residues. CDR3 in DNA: TGTGCCAGCAGTCGGACTAGCGTCGGGGAGCTGTTTTTT. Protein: CASSRTSVGELFF.

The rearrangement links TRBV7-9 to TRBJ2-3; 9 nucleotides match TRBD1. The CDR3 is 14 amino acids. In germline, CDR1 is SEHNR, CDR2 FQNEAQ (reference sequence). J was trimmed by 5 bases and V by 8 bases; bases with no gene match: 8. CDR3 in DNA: TGTGCCAGCGTAAAACAGGGGGCAGGAGATACGCAGTATTTT. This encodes CASVKQGAGDTQYF.

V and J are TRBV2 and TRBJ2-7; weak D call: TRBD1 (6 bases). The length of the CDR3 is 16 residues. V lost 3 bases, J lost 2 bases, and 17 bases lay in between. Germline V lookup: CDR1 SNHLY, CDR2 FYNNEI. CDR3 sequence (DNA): TGTGCCAGCAGTGATGGGGGAATCGGGACAACCTACGAGCAGTACTTC. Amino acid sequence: CASSDGGIGTTYEQYF.

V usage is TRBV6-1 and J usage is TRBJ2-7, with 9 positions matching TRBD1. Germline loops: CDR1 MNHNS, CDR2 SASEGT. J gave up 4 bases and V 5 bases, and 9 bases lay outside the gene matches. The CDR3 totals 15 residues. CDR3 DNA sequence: TGTGCCAGCAGTTTCATTAGACAGGGGGAATACGAGCAGTACTTC. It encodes CASSFIRQGEYEQYF.

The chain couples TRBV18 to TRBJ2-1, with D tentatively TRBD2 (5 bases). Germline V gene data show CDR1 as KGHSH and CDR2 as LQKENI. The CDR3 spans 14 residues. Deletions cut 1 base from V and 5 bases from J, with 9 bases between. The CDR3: CASSPRWGDNEQFF. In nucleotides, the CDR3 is TGTGCCAGCTCACCACGCTGGGGAGACAATGAGCAGTTCTTC.

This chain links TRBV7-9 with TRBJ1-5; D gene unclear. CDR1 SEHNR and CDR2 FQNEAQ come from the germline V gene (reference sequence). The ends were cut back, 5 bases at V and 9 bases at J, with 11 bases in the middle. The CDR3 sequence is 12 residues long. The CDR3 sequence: CASSPGERPQHF. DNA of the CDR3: TGTGCCAGCAGCCCAGGCGAACGGCCCCAGCATTTT. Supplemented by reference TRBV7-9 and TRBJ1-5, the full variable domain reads DTGVSQNPRHKITKRGQNVTFRCDPISEHNRLYWYRQTLGQGPEFLTYFQNEAQLEKSRLLSDRFSAERPKGSFSTLEIQRTEQGDSAMYLCASSPGERPQHFGDGTRLSIL.

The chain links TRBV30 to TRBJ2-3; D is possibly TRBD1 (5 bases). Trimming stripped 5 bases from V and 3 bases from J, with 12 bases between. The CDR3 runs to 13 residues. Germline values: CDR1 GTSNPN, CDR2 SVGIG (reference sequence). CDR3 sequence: CAWGFKGTDTQYF. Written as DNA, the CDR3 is TGTGCCTGGGGATTCAAGGGGACAGATACGCAGTATTTT. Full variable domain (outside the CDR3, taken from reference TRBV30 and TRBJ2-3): SQTIHQWPATLVQPVGSPLSLECTVEGTSNPNLYWYRQAAGRGLQLLFYSVGIGQISSEVPQNLSASRPQDRQFILSSKKLLLSDSGFYLCAWGFKGTDTQYFGPGTRLTVL.

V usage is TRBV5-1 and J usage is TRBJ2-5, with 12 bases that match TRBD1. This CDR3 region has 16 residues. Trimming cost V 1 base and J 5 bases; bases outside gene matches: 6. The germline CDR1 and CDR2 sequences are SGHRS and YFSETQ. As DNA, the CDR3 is TGCGCCAGCAGCTTGACCGGGACAGGGGGCCAGGAGACCCAGTACTTC. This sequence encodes CASSLTGTGGQETQYF.

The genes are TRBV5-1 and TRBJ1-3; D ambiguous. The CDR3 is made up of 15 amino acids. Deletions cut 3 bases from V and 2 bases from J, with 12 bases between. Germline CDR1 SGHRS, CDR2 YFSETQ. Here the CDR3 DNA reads TGCGCCAGCAGCTCGTCACCCGACACTGGAAACACCATATATTTT. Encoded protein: CASSSSPDTGNTIYF.

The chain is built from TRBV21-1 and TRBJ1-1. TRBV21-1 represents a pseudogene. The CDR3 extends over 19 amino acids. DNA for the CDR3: TGTGCCAGCAGGGGGGGGGACACCAAAAAAAAGGGCATGAACACTGAAGCTTTCTTT. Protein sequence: CASRGGDTKKKGMNTEAFF.

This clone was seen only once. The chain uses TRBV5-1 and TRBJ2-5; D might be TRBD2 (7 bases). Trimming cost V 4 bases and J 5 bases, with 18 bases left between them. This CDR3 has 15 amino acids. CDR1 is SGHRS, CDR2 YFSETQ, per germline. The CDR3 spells CASSPGGGRGETQYF. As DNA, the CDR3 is TGCGCCAGCAGCCCCGGCGGGGGTAGGGGGGAGACCCAGTACTTC.

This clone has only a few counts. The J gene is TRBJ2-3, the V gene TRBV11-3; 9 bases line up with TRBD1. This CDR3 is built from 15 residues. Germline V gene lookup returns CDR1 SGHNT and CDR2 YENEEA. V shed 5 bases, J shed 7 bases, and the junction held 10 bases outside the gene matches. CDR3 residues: CASSPPGQGFHTQYF. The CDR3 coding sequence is TGTGCCAGCAGCCCTCCGGGACAGGGCTTCCATACGCAGTATTTT.

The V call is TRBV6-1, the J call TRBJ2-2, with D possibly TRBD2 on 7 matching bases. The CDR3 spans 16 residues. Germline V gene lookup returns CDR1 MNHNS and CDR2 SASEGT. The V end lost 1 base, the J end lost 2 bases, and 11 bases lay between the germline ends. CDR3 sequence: CASSEGRGGNTGELFF. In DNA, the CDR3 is TGTGCCAGCAGTGAAGGAAGGGGGGGCAACACCGGGGAGCTGTTTTTT.